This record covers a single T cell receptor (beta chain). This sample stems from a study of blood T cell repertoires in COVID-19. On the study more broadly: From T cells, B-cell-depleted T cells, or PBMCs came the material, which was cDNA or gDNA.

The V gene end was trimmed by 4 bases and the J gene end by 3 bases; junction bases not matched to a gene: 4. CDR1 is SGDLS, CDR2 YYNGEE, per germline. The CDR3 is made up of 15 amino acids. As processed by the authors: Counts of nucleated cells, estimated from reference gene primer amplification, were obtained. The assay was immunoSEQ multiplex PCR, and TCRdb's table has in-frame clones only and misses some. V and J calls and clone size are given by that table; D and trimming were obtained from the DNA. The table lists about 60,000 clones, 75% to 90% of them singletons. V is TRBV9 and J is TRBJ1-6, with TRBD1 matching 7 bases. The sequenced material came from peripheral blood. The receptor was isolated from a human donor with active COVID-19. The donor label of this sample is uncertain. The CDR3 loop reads CASSFRDSYNSPLHF. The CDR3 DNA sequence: TGTGCCAGCAGCTTCCGGGACAGCTATAATTCACCCCTCCACTTT.